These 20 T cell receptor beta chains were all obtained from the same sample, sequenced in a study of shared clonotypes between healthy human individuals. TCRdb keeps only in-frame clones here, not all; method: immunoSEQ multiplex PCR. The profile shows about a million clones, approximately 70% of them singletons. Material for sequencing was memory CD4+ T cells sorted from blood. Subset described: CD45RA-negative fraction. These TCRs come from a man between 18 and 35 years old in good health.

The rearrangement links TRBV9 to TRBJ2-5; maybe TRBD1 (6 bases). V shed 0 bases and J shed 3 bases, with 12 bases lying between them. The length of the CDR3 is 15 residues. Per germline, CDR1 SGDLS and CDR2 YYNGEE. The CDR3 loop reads CASSVAHRAEETQYF. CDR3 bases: TGTGCCAGCAGCGTAGCCCACAGGGCAGAAGAGACCCAGTACTTC.

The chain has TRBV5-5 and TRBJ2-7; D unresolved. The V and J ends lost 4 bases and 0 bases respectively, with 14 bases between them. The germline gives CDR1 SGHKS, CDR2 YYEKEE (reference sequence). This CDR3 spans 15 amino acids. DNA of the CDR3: TGTGCCAGCAGCATCACTGACGCGTACTCCTACGAGCAGTACTTC. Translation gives CASSITDAYSYEQYF. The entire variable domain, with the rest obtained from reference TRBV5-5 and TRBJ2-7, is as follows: DAGVTQSPTHLIKTRGQQVTLRCSPISGHKSVSWYQQVLGQGPQFIFQYYEKEERGRGNFPDRFSARQFPNYSSELNVNALLLGDSALYLCASSITDAYSYEQYFGPGTRLTVT.

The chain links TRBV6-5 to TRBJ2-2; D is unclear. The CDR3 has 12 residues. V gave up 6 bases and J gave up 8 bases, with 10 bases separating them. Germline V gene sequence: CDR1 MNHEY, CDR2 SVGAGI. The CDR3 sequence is CASSPPRGELFF. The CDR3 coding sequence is TGTGCCAGCAGCCCGCCCCGGGGGGAGCTGTTTTTT.

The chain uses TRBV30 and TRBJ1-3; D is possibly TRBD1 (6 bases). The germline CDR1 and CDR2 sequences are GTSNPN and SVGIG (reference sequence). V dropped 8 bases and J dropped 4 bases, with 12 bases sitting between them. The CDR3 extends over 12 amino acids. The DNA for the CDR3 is TGTGCCAGTGAGACAGGAGGAAACACCATATATTTT. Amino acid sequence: CASETGGNTIYF.

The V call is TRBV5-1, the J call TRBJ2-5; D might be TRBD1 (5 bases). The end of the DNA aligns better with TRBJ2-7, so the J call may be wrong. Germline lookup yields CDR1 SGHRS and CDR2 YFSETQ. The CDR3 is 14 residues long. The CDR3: CASSVQDNSYEQYF. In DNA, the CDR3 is TGCGCCAGCAGCGTGCAGGACAACTCCTACGAGCAGTACTTC.

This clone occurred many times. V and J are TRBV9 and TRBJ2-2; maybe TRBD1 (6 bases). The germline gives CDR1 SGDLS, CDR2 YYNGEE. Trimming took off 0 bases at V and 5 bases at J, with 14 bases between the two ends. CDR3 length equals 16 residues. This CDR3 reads CASSVVGGRGTGELFF. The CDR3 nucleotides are TGTGCCAGCAGCGTAGTAGGGGGAAGAGGGACCGGGGAGCTGTTTTTT.

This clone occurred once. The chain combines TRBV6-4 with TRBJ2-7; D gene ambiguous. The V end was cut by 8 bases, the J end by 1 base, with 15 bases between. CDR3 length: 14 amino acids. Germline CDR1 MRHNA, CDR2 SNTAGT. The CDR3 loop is CASYHPDGSYEQYF. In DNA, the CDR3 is TGTGCCAGCTACCATCCGGACGGTTCCTACGAGCAGTACTTC.

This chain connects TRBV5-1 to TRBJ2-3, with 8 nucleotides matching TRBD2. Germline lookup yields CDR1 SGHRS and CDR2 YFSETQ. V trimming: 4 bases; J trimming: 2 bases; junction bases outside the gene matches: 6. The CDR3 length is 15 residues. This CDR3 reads CASSRGTSSTDTQYF. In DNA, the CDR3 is TGCGCCAGCAGCCGGGGGACTAGTTCCACAGATACGCAGTATTTT.

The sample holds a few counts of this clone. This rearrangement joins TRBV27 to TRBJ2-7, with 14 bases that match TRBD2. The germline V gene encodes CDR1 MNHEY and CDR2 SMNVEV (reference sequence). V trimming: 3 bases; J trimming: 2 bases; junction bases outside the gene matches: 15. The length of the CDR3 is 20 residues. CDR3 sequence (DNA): TGTGCCAGCAGTTTCAGACCGGGACTAGCGGGGGTTCCTTCCACCTACGAGCAGTACTTC. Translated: CASSFRPGLAGVPSTYEQYF.

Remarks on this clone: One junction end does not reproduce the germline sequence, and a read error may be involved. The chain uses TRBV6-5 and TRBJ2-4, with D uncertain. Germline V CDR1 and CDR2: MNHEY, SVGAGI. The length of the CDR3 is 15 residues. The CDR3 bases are TGTGCCAGCAGTTCCGCATTATCAGCCCAAAACATTCAGTACTTC. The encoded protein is CASSSALSAQNIQYF.

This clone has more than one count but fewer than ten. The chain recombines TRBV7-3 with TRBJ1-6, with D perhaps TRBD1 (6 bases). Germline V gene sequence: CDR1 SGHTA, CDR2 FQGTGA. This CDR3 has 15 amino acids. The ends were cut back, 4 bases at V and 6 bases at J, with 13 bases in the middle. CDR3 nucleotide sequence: TGTGCCAGCAGCTCCTTACAGGGCTCTAATTCACCCCTCCACTTT. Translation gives CASSSLQGSNSPLHF.

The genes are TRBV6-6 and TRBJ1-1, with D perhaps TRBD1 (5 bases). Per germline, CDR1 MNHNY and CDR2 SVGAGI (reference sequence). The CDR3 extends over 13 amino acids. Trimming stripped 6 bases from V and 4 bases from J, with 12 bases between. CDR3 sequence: CASSPGTSTEAFF. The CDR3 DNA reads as TGTGCCAGCAGCCCCGGGACTTCCACTGAAGCTTTCTTT.

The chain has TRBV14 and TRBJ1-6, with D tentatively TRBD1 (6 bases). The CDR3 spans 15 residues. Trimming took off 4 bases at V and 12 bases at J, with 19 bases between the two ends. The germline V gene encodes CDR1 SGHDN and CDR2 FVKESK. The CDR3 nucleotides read TGTGCCAGCAGCCCTTCACCACAGGGAACGGGACCCCTCCACTTT. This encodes CASSPSPQGTGPLHF.

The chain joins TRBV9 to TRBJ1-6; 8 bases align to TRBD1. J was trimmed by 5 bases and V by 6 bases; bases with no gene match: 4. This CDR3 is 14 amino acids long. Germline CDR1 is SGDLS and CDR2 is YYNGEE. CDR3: CASMSQGDNSPLHF. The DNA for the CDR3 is TGTGCCAGCATGTCACAGGGGGATAATTCACCCCTCCACTTT.

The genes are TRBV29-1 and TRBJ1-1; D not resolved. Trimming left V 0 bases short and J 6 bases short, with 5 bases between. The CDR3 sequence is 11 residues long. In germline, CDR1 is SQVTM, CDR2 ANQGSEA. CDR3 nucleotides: TGCAGCGTTGAAGACTACCCTGAAGCTTTCTTT. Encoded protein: CSVEDYPEAFF.

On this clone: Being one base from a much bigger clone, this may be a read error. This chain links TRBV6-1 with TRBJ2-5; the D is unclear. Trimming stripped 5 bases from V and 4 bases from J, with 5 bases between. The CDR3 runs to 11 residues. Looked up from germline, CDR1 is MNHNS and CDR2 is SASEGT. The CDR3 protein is CASSLIETQYF. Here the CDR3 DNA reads TGTGCCAGCAGTTTGATAGAGACCCAGTACTTC.

This CDR3 reads CASSPSGRGDFTQYF. As DNA, the CDR3 is TGTGCCAGCAGCCCTAGCGGGAGGGGGGATTTTACGCAGTATTTT. The chain recombines TRBV11-2 with TRBJ2-3, with 12 bases fitting TRBD2. Germline CDR1 and CDR2: SGHAT and FQNNGV. J was trimmed by 8 bases and V by 5 bases; bases with no gene match: 8. The CDR3 has 15 amino acids.

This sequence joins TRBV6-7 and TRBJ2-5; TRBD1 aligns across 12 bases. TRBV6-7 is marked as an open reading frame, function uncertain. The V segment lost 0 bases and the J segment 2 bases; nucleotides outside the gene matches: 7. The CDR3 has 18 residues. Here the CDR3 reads CASSYSRGQGAVQETQYF. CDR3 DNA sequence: TGTGCCAGCAGTTACTCCAGGGGACAGGGGGCCGTACAAGAGACCCAGTACTTC.

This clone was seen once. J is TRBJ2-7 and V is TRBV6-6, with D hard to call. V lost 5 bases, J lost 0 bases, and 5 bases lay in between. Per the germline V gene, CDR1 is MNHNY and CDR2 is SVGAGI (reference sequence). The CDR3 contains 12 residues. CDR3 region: CASSRVSYEQYF. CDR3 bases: TGTGCCAGCAGTCGAGTCTCCTACGAGCAGTACTTC.

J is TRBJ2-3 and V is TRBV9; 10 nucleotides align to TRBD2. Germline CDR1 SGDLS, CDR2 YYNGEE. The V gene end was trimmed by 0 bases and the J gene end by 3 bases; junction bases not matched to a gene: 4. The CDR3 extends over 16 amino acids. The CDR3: CASSVVPAGGTDTQYF. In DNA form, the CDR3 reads TGTGCCAGCAGCGTAGTACCAGCGGGGGGGACAGATACGCAGTATTTT.